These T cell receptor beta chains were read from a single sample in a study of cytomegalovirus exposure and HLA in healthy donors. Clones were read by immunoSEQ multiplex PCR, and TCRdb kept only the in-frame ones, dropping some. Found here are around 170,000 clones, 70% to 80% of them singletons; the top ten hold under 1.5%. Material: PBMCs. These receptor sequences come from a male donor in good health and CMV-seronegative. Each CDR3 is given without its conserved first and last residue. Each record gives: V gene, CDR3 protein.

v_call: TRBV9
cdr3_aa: ASSLGGDRSEAF

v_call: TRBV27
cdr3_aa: ASRTRSTAGTDTQY

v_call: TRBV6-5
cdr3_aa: ASRQTGVETQY

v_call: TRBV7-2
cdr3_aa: ASSPGLADYTQY

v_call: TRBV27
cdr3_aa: ASSFQGNQPQH

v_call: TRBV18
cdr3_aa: ASSPQSALNTGELF

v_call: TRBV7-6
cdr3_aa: ASSYSGTSEGETQY

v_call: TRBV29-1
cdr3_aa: SVEKAQRGAPPY

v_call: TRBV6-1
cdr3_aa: ASSEAGQGGSYEQY

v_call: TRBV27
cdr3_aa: ASIVRGRGSPLH

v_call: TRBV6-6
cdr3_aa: ASSYSSHQQY

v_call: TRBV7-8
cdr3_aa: ASSLQAGYYGYT

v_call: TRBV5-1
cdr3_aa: ASSLRIGGTNTGELF

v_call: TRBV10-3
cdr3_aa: AISEQGETEAF

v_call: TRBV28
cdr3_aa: ASSPAPTGSNYGYT

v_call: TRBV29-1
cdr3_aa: SVSVTVGRNEQF

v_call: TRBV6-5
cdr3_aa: ASSVQGRPHSPLH

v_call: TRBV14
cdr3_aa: ASSPPGQLVGYGYT

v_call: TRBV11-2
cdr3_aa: ASSESSGNPQETQY

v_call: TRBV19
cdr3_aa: ASSIRGLGNTEAF

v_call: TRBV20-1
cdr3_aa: SAGQGDEQY

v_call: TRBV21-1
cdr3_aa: ASSKAALGRENNEQF

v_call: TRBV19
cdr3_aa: ASREQDWLDTIY

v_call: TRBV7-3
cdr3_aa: ASRTGLAPGELF

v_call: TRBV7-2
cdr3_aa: ASSLGGSWNEKLF

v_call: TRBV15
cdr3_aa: ATSRGRTGNQPQH

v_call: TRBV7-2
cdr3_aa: ASSLHEAGGLSYEQY

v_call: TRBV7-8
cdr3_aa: ASSPRGLGGYT

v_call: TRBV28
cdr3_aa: ASSPGLNSYNEQF

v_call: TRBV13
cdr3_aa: ASTADRGQSGYT

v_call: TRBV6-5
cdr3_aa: ASSYSGTVLNTEAF

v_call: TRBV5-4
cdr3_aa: ASSLGQGTNEKLF

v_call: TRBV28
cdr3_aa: ASSSTRPGTSGRALPTDTQY

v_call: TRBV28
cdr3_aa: ASSLGRGGYT

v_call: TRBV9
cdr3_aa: ASSVTTGNEKLF

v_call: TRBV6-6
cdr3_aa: ASSLRTRSLNTEAF

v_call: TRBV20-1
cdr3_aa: SARRNTEAF

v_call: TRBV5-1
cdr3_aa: ASSLVGGGVYNEQF

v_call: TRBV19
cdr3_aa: ASSSAGAGNTIY

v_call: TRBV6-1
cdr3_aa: ASSEGQIRQETQY

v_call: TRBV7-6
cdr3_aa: ASSPTAGNTIY

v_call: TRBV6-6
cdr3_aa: ASSRTGTVTYEQY

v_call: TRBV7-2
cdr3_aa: ASSFGLTDEQY

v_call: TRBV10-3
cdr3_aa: AISGGPSAGNTEAF

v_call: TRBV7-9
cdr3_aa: ASSLDSSNQPQH

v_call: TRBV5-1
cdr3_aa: ASSRLAGGVSADTQY

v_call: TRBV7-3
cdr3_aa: ASSLTGGGTEAF

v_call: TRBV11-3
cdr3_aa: ASSSGDTQY